The 26 T cell receptor beta chains listed next were all sequenced from one sample in a study of cytomegalovirus exposure and HLA in healthy donors. Researchers ran the PCR with 60 Vbeta and 13 Jbeta primers. The table came from immunoSEQ multiplex PCR; TCRdb's copy has only in-frame clones and leaves some out. The sample includes 45,000 to 65,000 clones, about 80% of them seen just once. Material for sequencing was PBMCs. Receptor source: a woman aged 35 to 49 in good health and CMV-seropositive.

The chain has TRBV30 and TRBJ2-4; a possible D gene is TRBD1 (8 bases). The CDR3 runs to 16 residues. Deletions cut 2 bases from V and 0 bases from J, with 14 bases between. Germline lookup yields CDR1 GTSNPN and CDR2 SVGIG (reference sequence). The CDR3 here is CAWSRTGGVAKNIQYF. CDR3 bases: TGTGCCTGGAGTCGTACAGGGGGGGTAGCCAAAAACATTCAGTACTTC.

The chain joins TRBV2 to TRBJ2-7; 8 nucleotides line up with TRBD1. CDR1 and CDR2 from the germline V gene are SNHLY and FYNNEI. The J segment lost 2 bases and the V segment lost 4 bases, leaving 7 bases of the junction unmatched. CDR3 length: 15 amino acids. CDR3 DNA sequence: TGTGCCAGCAGTGCAGGACAGGGTTCCGCCTACGAGCAGTACTTC. It codes for CASSAGQGSAYEQYF.

The genes are TRBV19 and TRBJ2-2; 12 nucleotides align to TRBD2. The germline gives CDR1 LNHDA, CDR2 SQIVND (reference sequence). Losses at the gene ends were 5 bases for V and 5 bases for J; bases not matched to a gene: 3. This CDR3 comprises 15 residues. DNA of the CDR3: TGTGCCAGTAGTTCCGGACTAGCGGGGACCGGGGAGCTGTTTTTT. Encoded protein: CASSSGLAGTGELFF. The full variable domain, rest sourced from reference TRBV19 and TRBJ2-2, is DGGITQSPKYLFRKEGQNVTLSCEQNLNHDAMYWYRQDPGQGLRLIYYSQIVNDFQKGDIAEGYSVSREKKESFPLTVTSAQKNPTAFYLCASSSGLAGTGELFFGEGSRLTVL.

Only a few counts were recorded for this clone. The chain links TRBV13 to TRBJ2-5; no reliable D call. V was clipped by 1 base and J by 3 bases, with 3 bases between them. The CDR3 runs to 12 residues. Germline V gene data show CDR1 as PRHDT and CDR2 as FYEKMQ (reference sequence). In nucleotides, the CDR3 is TGTGCCAGCAGCTTAGCGGAAGAGACCCAGTACTTC. Its protein is CASSLAEETQYF.

The chain is built from TRBV5-1 and TRBJ2-7; D possibly corresponds to TRBD2 (5 bases). This CDR3 is 16 amino acids long. Deletions cut 2 bases from V and 2 bases from J, with 17 bases between. Germline V gene sequence: CDR1 SGHRS, CDR2 YFSETQ. Here the CDR3 reads CASSFTPRRATYEQYF. In DNA, the CDR3 is TGCGCCAGCAGCTTCACCCCCCGGCGGGCAACCTACGAGCAGTACTTC.

The chain has TRBV29-1 and TRBJ1-1, with D perhaps matching TRBD1 (6 bases). Between the trimmed V and J ends, which lost 3 bases and 0 bases, there was a span of 8 bases. This CDR3 contains 13 residues. Looked up from germline, CDR1 is SQVTM and CDR2 is ANQGSEA. In nucleotides, the CDR3 is TGCAGCGTTGAGTACAGGGTGAACACTGAAGCTTTCTTT. It yields the protein CSVEYRVNTEAFF.

In regard to this clone: The germline gene is not matched at one end of the junction; a read error may be the cause. The rearrangement uses TRBV15 and TRBJ2-1; TRBD2 agrees at 7 bases. This CDR3 contains 11 residues. Per germline, CDR1 LNHNV and CDR2 YYDKDF (reference sequence). Here the CDR3 DNA reads TGTGCCACCAGCAGGTCCGGGGAGGGGCTCTTC. Translated, it gives CATSRSGEGLF.

This chain uses TRBV7-9 with TRBJ2-2, with 10 bases fitting TRBD1. Unmatched junction bases numbered 7, after V lost 5 bases and J lost 4 bases. Germline-derived CDR1 and CDR2 are SEHNR and FQNEAQ (reference sequence). The CDR3 runs to 16 residues. The chain's CDR3 is CASSPRQGAGTGELFF. In nucleotides, the CDR3 is TGTGCCAGCAGCCCTCGACAGGGGGCGGGCACCGGGGAGCTGTTTTTT. Based on the CDR3 plus reference TRBV7-9 and TRBJ2-2, the full variable domain is DTGVSQNPRHKITKRGQNVTFRCDPISEHNRLYWYRQTLGQGPEFLTYFQNEAQLEKSRLLSDRFSAERPKGSFSTLEIQRTEQGDSAMYLCASSPRQGAGTGELFFGEGSRLTVL.

The chain is built from TRBV30 and TRBJ2-7; possible D gene TRBD2, 7 bases. V gave up 2 bases and J gave up 2 bases, with 13 bases separating them. Germline V gene sequence: CDR1 GTSNPN, CDR2 SVGIG (reference sequence). CDR3 length: 14 residues. CDR3 in DNA: TGTGCCTGGAGTAGAGGGGGAGGGACCTACGAGCAGTACTTC. This encodes CAWSRGGGTYEQYF.

This rearrangement joins TRBV6-1 to TRBJ1-1; unclear D gene. This CDR3 contains 13 residues. The V and J ends lost 5 bases and 1 base respectively, with 8 bases between them. Germline V gives CDR1 MNHNS, CDR2 SASEGT. CDR3 sequence (DNA): TGTGCCAGCAGTAAAGACTGGAACACTGAAGCTTTCTTT. Protein product: CASSKDWNTEAFF.

The chain links TRBV7-6 to TRBJ2-2, with D possibly TRBD1 on 6 matching bases. The CDR3 has 13 amino acids. The germline V gene has CDR1 SGHVS and CDR2 FNYEAQ. Trimming pared 5 bases from V and 5 bases from J, leaving 9 bases between. The CDR3: CASSRGWTGELFF. The CDR3 coding sequence is TGTGCCAGCAGCAGGGGGTGGACCGGGGAGCTGTTTTTT.

This chain links TRBV5-1 with TRBJ1-1; D possibly corresponds to TRBD1 (5 bases). Per the germline V gene, CDR1 is SGHRS and CDR2 is YFSETQ. Trimming took 3 bases from V and 0 from J, leaving 21 bases between them. This CDR3 has 18 amino acids. The CDR3 nucleotides are TGCGCCAGCAGCTCCCGGATCGGTCGGGCGGGGGTGAACACTGAAGCTTTCTTT. Its protein is CASSSRIGRAGVNTEAFF.

The CDR3 is CASSPRPGLVNTEAFF. The DNA for the CDR3 is TGTGCCAGTAGTCCCCGTCCGGGACTAGTGAACACTGAAGCTTTCTTT. The chain links TRBV19 to TRBJ1-1; TRBD1 might be the D (5 bases). The CDR3 spans 16 residues. CDR1 and CDR2 (germline): LNHDA, SQIVND (reference sequence). Trimming pared 5 bases from V and 0 bases from J, leaving 16 bases between.

A remark on this clone: The sample holds other DNA sequences that translate to the same CDR3. This chain connects TRBV4-1 to TRBJ2-2; 15 nucleotides line up with TRBD2. Per germline, CDR1 MGHRA and CDR2 YSYEKL. The CDR3 sequence is 20 residues long. V dropped 1 base and J dropped 4; count of bases not matched to a gene: 10. The chain's CDR3 is CASSQAGTSGGTRGTGELFF. The DNA of the CDR3 is TGCGCCAGCAGCCAAGCGGGGACTAGCGGGGGGACTCGGGGCACCGGGGAGCTGTTTTTT.

The count of this clone is one. This rearrangement joins TRBV6-1 to TRBJ1-1, with D tentatively TRBD1 (5 bases). The V end lost 9 bases, the J end lost 1 base, and 12 bases lay between the germline ends. The CDR3 sequence is 13 residues long. Germline values: CDR1 MNHNS, CDR2 SASEGT. The CDR3 bases are TGTGCCAGTACCTTGACAGAGAACACTGAAGCTTTCTTT. Its protein product is CASTLTENTEAFF.

V and J are TRBV2 and TRBJ2-7; tentative D call: TRBD1 (5 bases). The V gene lost 7 bases and the J gene lost 0 bases, with 16 bases spanning the gap. This CDR3 has 15 amino acids. CDR1 and CDR2 from the germline V gene are SNHLY and FYNNEI. The CDR3 loop reads CASTPPRALSYEQYF. The CDR3 region has the DNA TGTGCCAGCACCCCGCCCAGGGCGCTCTCCTACGAGCAGTACTTC.

This chain connects TRBV7-2 to TRBJ1-3; no firm D call. This CDR3 region has 13 residues. V shed 5 bases and J shed 0 bases, with 5 bases lying between them. Germline CDR1 is SGHTA and CDR2 is FQGNSA. CDR3 bases: TGTGCCAGCAGCCAGATCTCTGGAAACACCATATATTTT. Translating it yields CASSQISGNTIYF.

The chain uses TRBV7-2 and TRBJ1-2; a possible D gene is TRBD1 (5 bases). Germline V CDR1 and CDR2: SGHTA, FQGNSA. V lost 5 bases and J lost 4, with 17 bases in between. This CDR3 is 15 amino acids long. CDR3 amino acids: CASSPETGEVYGYTF. CDR3 coding DNA: TGTGCCAGCAGCCCCGAGACGGGGGAAGTCTATGGCTACACCTTC.

This sequence joins TRBV27 and TRBJ1-2; the match to TRBD1 covers 7 bases. The CDR3 length is 13 residues. Germline loops: CDR1 MNHEY, CDR2 SMNVEV (reference sequence). V lost 3 bases to trimming and J lost 5 bases; unmatched junction nucleotides: 3. CDR3 nucleotides: TGTGCCAGCAGTTTCCCAGGGGGATATGGCTACACCTTC. Translating gives CASSFPGGYGYTF.

The chain carries TRBV25-1 and TRBJ2-3, with D possibly matching TRBD2 (5 bases). V lost 4 bases and J 3 bases, leaving 17 bases between the germline ends. Looked up from germline, CDR1 is MGHDK and CDR2 is SYGVNS. The CDR3 extends over 16 amino acids. The CDR3 is CASSALSSGVTDTQYF. The CDR3, as DNA: TGTGCCAGCAGTGCTCTCTCCTCCGGGGTTACAGATACGCAGTATTTT.

This chain uses TRBV11-2 with TRBJ2-3; TRBD2 aligns across 7 bases. With 3 bases clipped from V and 3 bases from J, the junction kept 9 bases outside the gene matches. CDR3 length: 16 amino acids. CDR1 SGHAT and CDR2 FQNNGV come from the germline V gene. CDR3 nucleotide sequence: TGTGCCAGCAGCTTTCCGGGGGGTGGAAGAACAGATACGCAGTATTTT. Translated, it gives CASSFPGGGRTDTQYF.

This clone has only a few counts. The V call is TRBV19, the J call TRBJ1-4; maybe TRBD1 (6 bases). The CDR3 loop spans 14 amino acids. The V gene's germline CDR1 is LNHDA and CDR2 SQIVND (reference sequence). Trimming cost V 8 bases and J 0 bases, with 10 bases left between them. CDR3 DNA: TGTGCCAGTTGCCGACAGGCAACTAATGAAAAACTGTTTTTT. Its translation is CASCRQATNEKLFF.

V and J are TRBV5-1 and TRBJ1-5, with 7 bases fitting TRBD1. Trimming cost V 4 bases and J 2 bases; bases outside gene matches: 6. The germline V gene encodes CDR1 SGHRS and CDR2 YFSETQ. This CDR3 region has 15 residues. As DNA, the CDR3 is TGCGCCAGCAGCCCGGACGGACAGGGCAATCAGCCCCAGCATTTT. Translating it yields CASSPDGQGNQPQHF.

This clone was seen a handful of times. The chain carries TRBV5-1 and TRBJ2-2, with D maybe TRBD1 (6 bases). Between the trimmed V and J ends, which lost 4 bases and 4 bases, there was a span of 20 bases. The CDR3 runs to 17 residues. CDR1 and CDR2 (germline): SGHRS, YFSETQ. CDR3 loop: CASSAILGAGGTGELFF. The CDR3 region has the DNA TGCGCCAGCAGCGCCATTCTGGGGGCTGGCGGCACCGGGGAGCTGTTTTTT.

The chain links TRBV14 to TRBJ2-7; D perhaps matches TRBD1 (6 bases). The CDR3 consists of 14 residues. Germline V CDR1 and CDR2: SGHDN, FVKESK. Trimming took 4 bases from V and 0 from J, leaving 10 bases between them. In DNA, the CDR3 is TGTGCCAGCAGCCCCGGGACATACTCCTACGAGCAGTACTTC. Amino acids: CASSPGTYSYEQYF.

The rearrangement joins TRBV12-5 to TRBJ1-2, with a weak D call TRBD1 (5 bases). This CDR3 is built from 15 residues. Germline V gene sequence: CDR1 LGHNT, CDR2 FRNRAP. V was trimmed by 2 bases and J by 5 bases, leaving 15 bases between them. CDR3 region: CASGLWGDPKYGYTF. Written as DNA, the CDR3 is TGTGCTAGTGGTTTGTGGGGGGATCCCAAATATGGCTACACCTTC.